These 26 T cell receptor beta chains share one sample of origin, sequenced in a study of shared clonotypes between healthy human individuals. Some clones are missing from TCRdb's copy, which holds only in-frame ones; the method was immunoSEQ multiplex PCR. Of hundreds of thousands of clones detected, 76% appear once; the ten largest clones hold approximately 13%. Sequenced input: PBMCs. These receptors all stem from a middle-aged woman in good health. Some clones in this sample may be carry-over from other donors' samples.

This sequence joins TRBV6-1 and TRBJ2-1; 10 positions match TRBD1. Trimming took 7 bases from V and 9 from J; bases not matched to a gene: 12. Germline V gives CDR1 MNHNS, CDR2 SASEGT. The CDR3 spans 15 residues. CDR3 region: CASIRQGALRGEQFF. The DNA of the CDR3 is TGTGCCAGCATTAGACAGGGGGCATTGCGGGGTGAGCAGTTCTTC.

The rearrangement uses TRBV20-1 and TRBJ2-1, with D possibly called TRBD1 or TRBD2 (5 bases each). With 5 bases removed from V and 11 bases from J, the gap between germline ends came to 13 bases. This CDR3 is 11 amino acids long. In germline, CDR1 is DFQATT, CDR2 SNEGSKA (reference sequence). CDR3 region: CSAEGDRKQFF. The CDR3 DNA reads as TGCAGTGCTGAAGGGGACCGCAAGCAGTTCTTC.

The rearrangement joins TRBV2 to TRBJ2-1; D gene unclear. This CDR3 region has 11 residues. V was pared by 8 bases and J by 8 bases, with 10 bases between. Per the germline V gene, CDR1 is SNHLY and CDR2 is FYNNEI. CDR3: CASARMDEQFF. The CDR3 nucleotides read TGTGCCAGCGCCCGAATGGATGAGCAGTTCTTC.

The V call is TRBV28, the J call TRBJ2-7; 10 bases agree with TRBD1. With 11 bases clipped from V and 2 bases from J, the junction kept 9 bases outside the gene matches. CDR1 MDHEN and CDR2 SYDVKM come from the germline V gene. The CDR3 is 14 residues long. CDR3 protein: CAATGTGEPYEQYF. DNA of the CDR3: TGTGCCGCAACCGGGACAGGGGAACCCTACGAGCAGTACTTC.

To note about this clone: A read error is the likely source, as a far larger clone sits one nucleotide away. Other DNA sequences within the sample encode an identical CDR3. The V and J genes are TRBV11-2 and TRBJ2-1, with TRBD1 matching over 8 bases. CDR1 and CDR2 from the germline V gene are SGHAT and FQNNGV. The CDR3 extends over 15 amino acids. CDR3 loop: CASSLTGGYYNEQFF. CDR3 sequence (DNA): TGTGCCAGCAGCTTAACAGGGGGTTACTACAATGAGCAATTCTTC.

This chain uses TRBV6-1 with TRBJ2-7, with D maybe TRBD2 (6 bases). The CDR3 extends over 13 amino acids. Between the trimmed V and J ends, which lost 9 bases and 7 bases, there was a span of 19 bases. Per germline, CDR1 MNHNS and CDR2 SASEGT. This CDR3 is CASGGVRESEQYF. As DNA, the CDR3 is TGTGCCAGTGGTGGAGTTCGGGAGAGTGAGCAGTACTTC.

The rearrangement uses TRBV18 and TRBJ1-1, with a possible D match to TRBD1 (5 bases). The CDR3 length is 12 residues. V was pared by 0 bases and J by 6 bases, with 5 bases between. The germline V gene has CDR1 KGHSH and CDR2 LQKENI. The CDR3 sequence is CASSPPGAEAFF. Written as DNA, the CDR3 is TGTGCCAGCTCACCACCGGGGGCTGAAGCTTTCTTT.

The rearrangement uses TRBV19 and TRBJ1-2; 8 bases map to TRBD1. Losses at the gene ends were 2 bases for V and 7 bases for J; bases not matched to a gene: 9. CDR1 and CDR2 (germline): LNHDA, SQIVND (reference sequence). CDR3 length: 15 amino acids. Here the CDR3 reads CASSILTGQESGYTF. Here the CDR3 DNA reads TGTGCCAGTAGTATACTGACGGGACAGGAGTCTGGCTACACCTTC.

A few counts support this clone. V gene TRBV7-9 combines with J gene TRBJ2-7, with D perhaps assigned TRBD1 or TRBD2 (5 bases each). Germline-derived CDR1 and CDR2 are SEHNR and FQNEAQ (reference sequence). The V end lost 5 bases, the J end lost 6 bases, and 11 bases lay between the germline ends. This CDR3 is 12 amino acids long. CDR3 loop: CASSQWGREQYF. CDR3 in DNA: TGTGCCAGCAGCCAATGGGGACGCGAGCAGTACTTC.

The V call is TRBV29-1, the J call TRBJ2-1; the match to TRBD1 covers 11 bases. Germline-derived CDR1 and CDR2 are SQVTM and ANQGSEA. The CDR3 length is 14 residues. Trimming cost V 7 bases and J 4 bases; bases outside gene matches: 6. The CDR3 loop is CSGQRDRGYNEQFF. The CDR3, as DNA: TGCAGCGGACAAAGGGACAGGGGGTACAATGAGCAGTTCTTC.

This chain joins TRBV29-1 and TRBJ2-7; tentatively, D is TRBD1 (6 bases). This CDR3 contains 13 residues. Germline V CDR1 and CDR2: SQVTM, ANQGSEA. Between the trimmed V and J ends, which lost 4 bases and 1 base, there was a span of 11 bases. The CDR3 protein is CSVVSGASYEQYF. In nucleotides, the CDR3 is TGCAGCGTTGTTTCAGGGGCTTCCTACGAGCAGTACTTC.

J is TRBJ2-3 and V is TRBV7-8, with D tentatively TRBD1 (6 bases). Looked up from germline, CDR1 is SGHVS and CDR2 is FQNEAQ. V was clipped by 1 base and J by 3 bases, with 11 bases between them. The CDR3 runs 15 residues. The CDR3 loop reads CASSLGPGATDTQYF. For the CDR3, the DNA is TGTGCCAGCAGCTTAGGTCCAGGGGCGACAGATACGCAGTATTTT.

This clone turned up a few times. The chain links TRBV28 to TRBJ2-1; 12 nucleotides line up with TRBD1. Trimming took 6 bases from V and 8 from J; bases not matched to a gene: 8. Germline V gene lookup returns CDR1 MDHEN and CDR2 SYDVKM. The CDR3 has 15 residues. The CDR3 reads CASSGPGQGAYEQFF. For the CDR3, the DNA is TGTGCCAGCAGCGGACCGGGACAGGGGGCATATGAGCAGTTCTTC.

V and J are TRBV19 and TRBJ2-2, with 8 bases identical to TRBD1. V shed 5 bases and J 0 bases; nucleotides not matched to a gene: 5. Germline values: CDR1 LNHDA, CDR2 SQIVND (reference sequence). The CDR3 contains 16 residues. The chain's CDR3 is CASSPWTGTNTGELFF. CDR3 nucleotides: TGTGCCAGTAGTCCGTGGACAGGGACGAACACCGGGGAGCTGTTTTTT.

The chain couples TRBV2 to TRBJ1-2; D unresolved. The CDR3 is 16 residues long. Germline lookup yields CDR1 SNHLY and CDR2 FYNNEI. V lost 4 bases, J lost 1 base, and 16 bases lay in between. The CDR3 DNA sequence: TGTGCCAGCAGTGGGCGGTATGGCAGGAGTAACTATGGCTACACCTTC. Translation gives CASSGRYGRSNYGYTF.

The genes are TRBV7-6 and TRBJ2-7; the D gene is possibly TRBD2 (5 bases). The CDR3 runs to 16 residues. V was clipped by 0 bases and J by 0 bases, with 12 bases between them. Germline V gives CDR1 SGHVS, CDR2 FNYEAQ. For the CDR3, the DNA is TGTGCCAGCAGCTTAGCACCAATCGGGAACTCCTACGAGCAGTACTTC. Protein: CASSLAPIGNSYEQYF.

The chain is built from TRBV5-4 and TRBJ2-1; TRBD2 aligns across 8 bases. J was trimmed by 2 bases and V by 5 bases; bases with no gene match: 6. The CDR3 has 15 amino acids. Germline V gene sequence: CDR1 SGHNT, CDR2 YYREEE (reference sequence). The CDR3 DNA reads TGTGCCAGCAGACCTACTAGCGGTACCTACAATGAGCAGTTCTTC. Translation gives CASRPTSGTYNEQFF.

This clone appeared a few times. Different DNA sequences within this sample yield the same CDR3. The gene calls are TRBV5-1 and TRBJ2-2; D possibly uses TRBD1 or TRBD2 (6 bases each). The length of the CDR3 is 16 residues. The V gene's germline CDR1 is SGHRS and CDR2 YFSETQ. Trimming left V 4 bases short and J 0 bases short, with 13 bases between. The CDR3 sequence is CASSTGTGTNTGELFF. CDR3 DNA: TGCGCCAGCAGCACAGGGACTGGTACGAACACCGGGGAGCTGTTTTTT.

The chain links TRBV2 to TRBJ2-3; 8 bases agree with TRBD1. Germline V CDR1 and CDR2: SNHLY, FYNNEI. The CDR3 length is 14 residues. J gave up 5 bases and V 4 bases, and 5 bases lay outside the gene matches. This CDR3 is CASSGQGREDTQYF. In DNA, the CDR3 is TGTGCCAGCAGTGGACAGGGGAGAGAAGATACGCAGTATTTT.

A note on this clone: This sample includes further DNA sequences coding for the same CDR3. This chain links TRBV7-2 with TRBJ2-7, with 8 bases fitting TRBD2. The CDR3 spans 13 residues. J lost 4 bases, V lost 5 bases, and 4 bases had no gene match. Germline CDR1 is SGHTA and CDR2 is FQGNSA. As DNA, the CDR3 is TGTGCCAGCAGCAGCGGGAGAGGGTACGAGCAGTACTTC. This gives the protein CASSSGRGYEQYF.

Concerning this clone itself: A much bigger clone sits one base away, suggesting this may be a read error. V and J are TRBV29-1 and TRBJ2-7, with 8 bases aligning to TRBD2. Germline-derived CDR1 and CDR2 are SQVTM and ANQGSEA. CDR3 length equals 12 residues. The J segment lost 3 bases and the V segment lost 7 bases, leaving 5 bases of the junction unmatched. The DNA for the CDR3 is TGCAGCGCCTACGCGGGGGGCTACGAGCAGTACTTC. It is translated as CSAYAGGYEQYF.

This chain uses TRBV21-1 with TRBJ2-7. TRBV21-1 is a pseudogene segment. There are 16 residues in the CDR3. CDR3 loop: CASSIVGRDGKYEQYF. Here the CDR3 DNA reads TGTGCCAGCAGCATCGTAGGAAGGGACGGTAAATACGAGCAGTACTTC.

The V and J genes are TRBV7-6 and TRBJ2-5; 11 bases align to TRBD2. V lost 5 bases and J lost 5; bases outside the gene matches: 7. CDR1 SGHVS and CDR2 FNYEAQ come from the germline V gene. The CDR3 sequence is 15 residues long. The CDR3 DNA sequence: TGTGCCAGCAGCCGTAGCGGGAGGGTTCTGGAGACCCAGTACTTC. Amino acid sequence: CASSRSGRVLETQYF.

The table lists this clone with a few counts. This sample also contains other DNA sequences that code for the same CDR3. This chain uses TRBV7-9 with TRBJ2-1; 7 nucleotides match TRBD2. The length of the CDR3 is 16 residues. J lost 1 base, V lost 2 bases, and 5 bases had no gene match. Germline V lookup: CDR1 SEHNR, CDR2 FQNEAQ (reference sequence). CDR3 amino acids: CASSLSLAGSYNEQFF. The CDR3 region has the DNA TGTGCCAGCAGCTTAAGTTTAGCGGGTTCCTACAATGAGCAGTTCTTC.

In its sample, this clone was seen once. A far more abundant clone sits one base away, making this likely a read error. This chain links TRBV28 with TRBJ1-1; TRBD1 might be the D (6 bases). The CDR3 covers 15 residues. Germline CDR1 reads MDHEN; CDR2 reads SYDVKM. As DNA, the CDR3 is TGTACCAGCAATACCCCGTTCCAGGGGCGTACTGAAGCTTTCTTT. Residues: CTSNTPFQGRTEAFF. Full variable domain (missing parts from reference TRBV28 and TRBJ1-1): DVKVTQSSRYLVKRTGEKVFLECVQDMDHENMFWYRQDPGLGLRLIYFSYDVKMKEKGDIPEGYSVSREKKERFSLILESASTNQTSMYLCTSNTPFQGRTEAFFGQGTRLTVV.

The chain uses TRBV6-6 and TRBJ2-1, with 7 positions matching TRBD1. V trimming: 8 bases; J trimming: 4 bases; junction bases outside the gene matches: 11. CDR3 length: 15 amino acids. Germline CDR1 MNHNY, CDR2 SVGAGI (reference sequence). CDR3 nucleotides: TGTGCCAGCCGAAATCCGGGACAGATTTACAATGAGCAGTTCTTC. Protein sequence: CASRNPGQIYNEQFF.